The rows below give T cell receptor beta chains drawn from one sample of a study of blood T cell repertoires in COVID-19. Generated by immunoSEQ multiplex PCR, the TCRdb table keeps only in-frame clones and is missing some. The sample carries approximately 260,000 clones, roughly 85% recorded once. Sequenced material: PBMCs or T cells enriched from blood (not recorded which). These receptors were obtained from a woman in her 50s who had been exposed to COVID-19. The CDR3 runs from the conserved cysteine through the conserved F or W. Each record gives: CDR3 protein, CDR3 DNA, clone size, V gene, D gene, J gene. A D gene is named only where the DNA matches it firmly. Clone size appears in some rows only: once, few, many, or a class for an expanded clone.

CASSRLTANYGYTF,TGTGCCAGCAGCCGACTGACAGCTAACTATGGCTACACCTTC,-,TRBV7-9,-,TRBJ1-2
CASSLAGPGNTIYF,TGTGCCAGCAGTTTAGCAGGGCCTGGAAACACCATATATTTT,once,TRBV27,-,TRBJ1-3
CASSSAEGYTF,TGTGCCAGCAGTTCTGCGGAGGGCTACACCTTC,once,TRBV12-3/TRBV12-4,-,TRBJ1-2
CASSLGNRNTDTQYF,TGTGCCAGCAGCTTAGGAAACAGAAACACAGATACGCAGTATTTT,-,TRBV7-2,-,TRBJ2-3
CASSPGEAWYF,TGTGCCAGCAGCCCTGGGGAGGCCTGGTACTTC,-,TRBV7-2,-,TRBJ2-5
CASSLRTGGRETQYF,TGTGCCAGCAGCTTGCGGACAGGGGGACGAGAGACCCAGTACTTC,-,TRBV7-6,TRBD1,TRBJ2-5
CASKINYNEQFF,TGTGCCAGCAAAATAAACTACAATGAGCAGTTCTTC,once,TRBV25-1,-,TRBJ2-1
CASSIGAEYGYTF,TGTGCCAGTAGTATTGGAGCTGAATATGGCTACACCTTC,once,TRBV19,-,TRBJ1-2
CASSRDSGSPLHF,TGTGCCAGCAGCAGGGACTCGGGGTCACCCCTCCACTTT,-,TRBV11-2,-,TRBJ1-6
CSVGWWRTGSAEAFF,TGCAGCGTTGGTTGGTGGCGGACAGGGAGCGCTGAAGCTTTCTTT,-,TRBV29-1,TRBD1,TRBJ1-1
CASSPSRGGFYSNQPQHF,TGTGCCAGCAGCCCTTCGAGGGGGGGTTTTTATAGCAATCAGCCCCAGCATTTT,-,TRBV28,-,TRBJ1-5
CASSTGQNTGELFF,TGTGCCAGCAGCACGGGACAGAACACCGGGGAGCTGTTTTTT,once,TRBV5-4,-,TRBJ2-2